The clone carrying this T cell receptor (beta chain) was detected once. V dropped 6 bases and J dropped 3 bases, with 11 bases sitting between them. Germline V lookup: CDR1 LGHDT, CDR2 YNNKEL (reference sequence). This CDR3 is built from 13 residues. Produced via immunoSEQ multiplex PCR; TCRdb's table is partial and in-frame only. The sample has nearly 350,000 clones, roughly 87% seen once. For recovered donors of Cohort 3, there were two negative PCRs, clearance, or symptom resolution. These data are taken from a study of blood T cell repertoires in COVID-19. The TCR was taken from a woman under 40 who had recovered from COVID-19. Material for sequencing was PBMCs or T cells enriched from blood (not recorded which). The chain employs TRBV3-1 (or the pseudogene TRBV3-2) and TRBJ2-5; D is unresolved. The CDR3 loop is CASSRQGEETQYF. The CDR3 DNA reads TGTGCCAGCAGTCGACAAGGCGAAGAGACCCAGTACTTC.